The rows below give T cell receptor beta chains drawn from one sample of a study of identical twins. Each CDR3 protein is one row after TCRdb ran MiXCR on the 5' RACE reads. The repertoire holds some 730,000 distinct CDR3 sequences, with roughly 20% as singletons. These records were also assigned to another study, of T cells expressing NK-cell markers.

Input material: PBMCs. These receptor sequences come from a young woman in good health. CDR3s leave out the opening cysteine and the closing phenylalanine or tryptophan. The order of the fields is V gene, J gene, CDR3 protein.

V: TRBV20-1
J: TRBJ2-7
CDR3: SALPGTGSYEQY

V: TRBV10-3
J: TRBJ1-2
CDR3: AIGDRAYGYT

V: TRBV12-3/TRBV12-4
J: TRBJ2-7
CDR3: ASSHNRPGNPYEQY

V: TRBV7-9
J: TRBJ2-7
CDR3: ASSPPLTSSEQY

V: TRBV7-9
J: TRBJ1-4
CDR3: ATQIGVTTNEKLF

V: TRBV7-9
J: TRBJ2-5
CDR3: ASSLLGVQETQY

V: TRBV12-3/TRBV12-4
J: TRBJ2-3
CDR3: ASRDPRDTQY

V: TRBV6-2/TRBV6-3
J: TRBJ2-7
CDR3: ASSYPYSSYEQY

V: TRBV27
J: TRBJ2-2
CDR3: ASSRRGSGELF

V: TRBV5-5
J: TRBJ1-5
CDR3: ASSLWGDSNQPQH

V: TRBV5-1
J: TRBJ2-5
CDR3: ASSFDYGQTQY

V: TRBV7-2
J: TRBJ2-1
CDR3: ASGRRATGSWEQF

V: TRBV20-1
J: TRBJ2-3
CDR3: TILTGSDTQY